Shown below are 10 T cell receptor beta chains from a single sample sequenced in a study of cytomegalovirus exposure and HLA in healthy donors. Primers included in the PCR were 60 Vbeta and 13 Jbeta primers. Clones were sequenced by immunoSEQ multiplex PCR, and TCRdb holds only the in-frame ones, with some missing. Its listing shows about 200,000 clones. The specimen was PBMCs. The receptors derive from a man younger than 45 in good health and CMV-seronegative.

The CDR3 DNA reads as TGCGCCAGTAGAACGGACTCCGGCTATAATTCACCCCTCCACTTT. Its translation is CASRTDSGYNSPLHF. The rearrangement uses TRBV5-1 and TRBJ1-6, with no clear D. The CDR3 totals 15 residues. V lost 8 bases and J 3 bases, leaving 15 bases between the germline ends. Per the germline V gene, CDR1 is SGHRS and CDR2 is YFSETQ.

The CDR3 sequence: CATSRLPISGELFF. For the CDR3, the DNA is TGTGCCACCAGCAGACTCCCTATTTCCGGGGAGCTGTTTTTT. V and J are TRBV15 and TRBJ2-2; D is ambiguous. Germline V gene lookup returns CDR1 LNHNV and CDR2 YYDKDF (reference sequence). Trimming shortened V by 2 bases and J by 6 bases, and 10 bases separated the two germline ends. This CDR3 has 14 amino acids.

The chain is built from TRBV6-5 and TRBJ1-5, with 7 bases identical to TRBD1. The CDR3 is made up of 15 amino acids. V was pared by 6 bases and J by 2 bases, with 7 bases of the junction left unmatched. CDR1 MNHEY and CDR2 SVGAGI come from the germline V gene. The CDR3 here is CASSPTGMGNQPQHF. CDR3 nucleotides: TGTGCCAGCAGCCCGACAGGGATGGGCAATCAGCCCCAGCATTTT.

The chain combines TRBV28 with TRBJ2-6; 7 bases align to TRBD1. After removal of 5 bases from V and 2 bases from J, the junction contained 3 bases not matched to a gene. The CDR3 is 15 residues long. CDR1 is MDHEN, CDR2 SYDVKM, per germline. The CDR3 loop reads CASSNTGAGANVLTF. As DNA, the CDR3 is TGTGCCAGCAGTAATACAGGGGCTGGGGCCAACGTCCTGACTTTC.

The CDR3 coding sequence is TGTGCCAGCAGCGTATCCGGGACTAGCGTTTCTACCGGGGAGCTGTTTTTT. This encodes CASSVSGTSVSTGELFF. The chain couples TRBV7-2 to TRBJ2-2; TRBD2 agrees at 10 bases. The germline V gene encodes CDR1 SGHTA and CDR2 FQGNSA. After removal of 5 bases from V and 5 bases from J, the junction contained 11 bases not matched to a gene. This CDR3 comprises 17 residues.

The chain joins TRBV5-1 to TRBJ2-3; TRBD2 might be the D (5 bases). CDR3 length: 11 residues. In germline, CDR1 is SGHRS, CDR2 YFSETQ. V lost 5 bases and J lost 6, with 7 bases in between. The CDR3 loop reads CASRGSDTQYF. CDR3 in DNA: TGCGCCAGCAGGGGGAGCGATACGCAGTATTTT.

The V gene is TRBV7-9, the J gene TRBJ2-7; TRBD2 matches 13 bases. CDR3 length equals 15 residues. The germline gives CDR1 SEHNR, CDR2 FQNEAQ (reference sequence). Here the CDR3 DNA reads TGTAGGACTAGCGGGAGTACACCCAGCTCCTACGAGCAGTACTTC. Protein sequence: CRTSGSTPSSYEQYF. Complete variable domain (other parts from reference TRBV7-9 and TRBJ2-7): DTGVSQNPRHKITKRGQNVTFRCDPISEHNRLYWYRQTLGQGPEFLTYFQNEAQLEKSRLLSDRFSAERPKGSFSTLEIQRTEQGDSAMYLCRTSGSTPSSYEQYFGPGTRLTVT.

DNA for the CDR3: TGTGCCAGCAGCTTGGGCGCAGGACAGGGGGCATACGAGCAGTACTTC. Translating gives CASSLGAGQGAYEQYF. This chain joins TRBV5-4 and TRBJ2-7; 11 nucleotides line up with TRBD1. The junction had 6 bases not matched to a gene; V was cut back by 0 bases and J by 4 bases. The CDR3 runs 16 residues. CDR1 SGHNT and CDR2 YYREEE come from the germline V gene (reference sequence).

The CDR3 protein is CASSRARETQYF. The CDR3 bases are TGTGCCAGCAGCCGAGCGAGGGAGACCCAGTACTTC. V gene TRBV13 combines with J gene TRBJ2-5; D remains unclear. The CDR3 contains 12 residues. V lost 5 bases and J lost 5, with 9 bases in between. Germline assignment: CDR1 PRHDT and CDR2 FYEKMQ (reference sequence).

The chain employs TRBV11-2 and TRBJ2-3, with 11 bases aligning to TRBD2. Germline V gene lookup returns CDR1 SGHAT and CDR2 FQNNGV. CDR3 length equals 16 residues. V lost 5 bases to trimming and J lost 2 bases; unmatched junction nucleotides: 6. The DNA for the CDR3 is TGTGCCAGCAGCGCCAGACTAGCGGGGCCCACAGATACGCAGTATTTT. This codes for CASSARLAGPTDTQYF.